The present entry profiles one T cell receptor (beta chain) with its context. Sequencing used immunoSEQ multiplex PCR; TCRdb keeps in-frame clones, though not all of them. This table holds roughly 43,000 clones, more than 70% found once. The record originates from a study of control samples from healthy donors and cancer patients. The CDR3 consists of 11 residues. The sequence came from a woman in her sixties with lung cancer. The J gene is TRBJ1-1, the V gene TRBV21-1. TRBV21-1 is a known pseudogene. The sequenced sample consisted of PBMCs. The CDR3 region has the DNA TGTGCCACAAAGAGGGCCAAGGGAGCTTTCTTT. Its translation: CATKRAKGAFF.